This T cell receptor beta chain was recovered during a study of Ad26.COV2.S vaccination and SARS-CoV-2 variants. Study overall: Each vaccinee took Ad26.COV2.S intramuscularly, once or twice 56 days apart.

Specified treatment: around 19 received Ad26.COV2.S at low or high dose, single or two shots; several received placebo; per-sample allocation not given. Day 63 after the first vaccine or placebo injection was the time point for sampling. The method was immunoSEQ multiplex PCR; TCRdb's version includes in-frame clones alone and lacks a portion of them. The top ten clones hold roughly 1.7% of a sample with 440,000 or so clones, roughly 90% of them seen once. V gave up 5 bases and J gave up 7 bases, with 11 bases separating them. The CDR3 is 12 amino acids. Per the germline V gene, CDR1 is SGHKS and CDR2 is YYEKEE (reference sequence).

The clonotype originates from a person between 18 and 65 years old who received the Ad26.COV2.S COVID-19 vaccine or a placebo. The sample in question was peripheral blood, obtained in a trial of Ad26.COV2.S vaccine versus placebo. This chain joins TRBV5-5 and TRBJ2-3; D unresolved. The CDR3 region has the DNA TGTGCCAGCAGTCCCGAAGTGTATACGCAGTATTTT. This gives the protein CASSPEVYTQYF.